This T cell receptor beta chain was found in a study of blood T cell repertoires in COVID-19. In the study overall: Researchers got acute and convalescent COVID-19 samples from the United States, Italy and Spain.

Enrollees, about 18 to 90 years old, lived in some 24 US areas. Researchers sorted participants into cohorts using their self-reported clinical history. Libraries were prepared by immunoSEQ multiplex PCR; TCRdb keeps only in-frame clonotypes and omits some of them. This sample has around 300,000 clones; over 70% occur once, and the top ten carry over 4.5%. The length of the CDR3 is 13 residues. Per germline, CDR1 MDHEN and CDR2 SYDVKM. The sequenced sample was PBMCs or T cells enriched from blood (not recorded which). This chain uses TRBV28 with TRBJ2-4; weak D call: TRBD2 (5 bases). The sequence was obtained from a man aged 30 to 45 who had recovered from COVID-19. The CDR3 sequence: CASEGEGKNIQYF. In DNA form, the CDR3 reads TGTGCGAGCGAAGGAGAGGGCAAAAACATTCAGTACTTC.